One and the same sample provided the 11 T cell receptor beta chains below, sequenced in a study of kidney transplant recipient with SARS-CoV-2 infection. TCRdb reanalysed the reads using MiXCR and keeps one entry per CDR3 protein. The top ten hold roughly 7% of the sample, which has roughly 250,000 distinct CDR3 sequences, under 30% seen once. The sequencing used a blood sample, collected at baseline and on day 111 from a kidney transplant recipient. These receptors came from a young adult male patient who had COVID-19 and was a kidney transplant recipient. Some T cells may be provided by the graft donor.

With respect to this clonotype: A clone one base away is much larger, so this may be a read error. This rearrangement joins TRBV11-2 to TRBJ1-2; no clear D. Deletions cut 5 bases from V and 4 bases from J, with 23 bases between. CDR3 length equals 17 residues. The germline gives CDR1 SGHAT, CDR2 FQNNGV. The CDR3 DNA is TGTGCCAGCAGCGTAGGGCTAACAAGCAGAAGGACCTATGGCTACACCTTC. Residues: CASSVGLTSRRTYGYTF.

In its sample, this clonotype was seen a few times. The rearrangement joins TRBV9 to TRBJ2-3; the match to TRBD1 covers 11 bases. Trimming took 4 bases from V and 2 from J; bases not matched to a gene: 6. CDR1 is SGDLS and CDR2 is YYNGEE in the germline V gene. The CDR3 consists of 16 residues. The CDR3 sequence is CASSPGTGGVTDTQYF. CDR3 nucleotide sequence: TGTGCCAGCAGCCCGGGGACAGGGGGAGTCACAGATACGCAGTATTTT. Combining the CDR3 with reference TRBV9 and TRBJ2-3 gives the whole variable domain DSGVTQTPKHLITATGQRVTLRCSPRSGDLSVYWYQQSLDQGLQFLIQYYNGEERAKGNILERFSAQQFPDLHSELNLSSLELGDSALYFCASSPGTGGVTDTQYFGPGTRLTVL.

This clonotype was seen many times. This chain links TRBV20-1 with TRBJ2-7, with TRBD2 as a possible D gene (6 bases). Germline V gene sequence: CDR1 DFQATT, CDR2 SNEGSKA (reference sequence). The germline V and J ends were trimmed by 0 bases and 6 bases, with 18 bases remaining between them. The CDR3 has 15 amino acids. The CDR3 region is CSARDLGGFFTEQYF. The CDR3 nucleotides read TGCAGTGCTAGAGATCTGGGGGGATTCTTTACCGAGCAGTACTTC.

In the case of this clonotype: A much larger clone differs by one base, so this may be a read error. The chain uses TRBV5-6 and TRBJ1-2; the D is unclear. Looked up from germline, CDR1 is SGHDT and CDR2 is YYEEEE. The CDR3 is 16 residues long. V dropped 7 bases and J dropped 4 bases, with 23 bases sitting between them. CDR3 loop: CASGCDNSQKTYGYTF. CDR3 coding DNA: TGTGCCAGCGGTTGTGACAATAGTCAAAAGACCTATGGCTACACCTTC.

A note on this clonotype: A much more abundant neighbour one base away suggests this may be a read error. The CDR3 DNA sequence: TGCAGTGCTAGAGAGTCAGGTAAAAACACTGAAGCTTTCTTT. Protein sequence: CSARESGKNTEAFF. The V gene is TRBV20-1, the J gene TRBJ1-1; D gene unclear. The V gene's germline CDR1 is DFQATT and CDR2 SNEGSKA (reference sequence). Deletions cut 0 bases from V and 2 bases from J, with 10 bases between. The CDR3 spans 14 residues.

This clonotype occurred many times. This chain uses TRBV7-9 with TRBJ1-3, with D possibly TRBD1 on 5 matching bases. Germline V gene data show CDR1 as SEHNR and CDR2 as FQNEAQ (reference sequence). CDR3 length: 19 residues. Trimming removed 6 bases from V and 0 bases from J, with 24 bases in between. CDR3 coding DNA: TGTGCCAGCAGTATAGAGGGGCTTTACCCCTCTAGCTCTGGAAACACCATATATTTT. Encoded protein: CASSIEGLYPSSSGNTIYF.

As for this clonotype: A much larger clone is a single base away; this may be a read error. The rearrangement uses TRBV12-2 and TRBJ1-2. TRBV12-2 is reported as a pseudogene. The CDR3 has 17 amino acids. CDR3 sequence: CASSGLWTPRKTYGYTF. The CDR3 coding sequence is TGTGCAAGTAGCGGTTTGTGGACTCCACGAAAGACCTATGGCTACACCTTC.

This clonotype was observed many times. The chain links TRBV9 to TRBJ1-5; D may be TRBD1 (5 bases). The CDR3 is 13 amino acids. From germline, CDR1 is SGDLS and CDR2 YYNGEE. Trimming removed 1 base at V and 7 bases at J, with 9 bases between. CDR3 in amino acids: CASSVQGSQPQHF. The CDR3 DNA reads as TGTGCCAGCAGCGTACAGGGAAGCCAGCCCCAGCATTTT. Drawing the rest from reference TRBV9 and TRBJ1-5, the complete variable domain is DSGVTQTPKHLITATGQRVTLRCSPRSGDLSVYWYQQSLDQGLQFLIQYYNGEERAKGNILERFSAQQFPDLHSELNLSSLELGDSALYFCASSVQGSQPQHFGDGTRLSIL.

This clonotype was seen at least ten times. V and J are TRBV18 and TRBJ2-7; D assignment may be TRBD1 or TRBD2 (5 bases each). This CDR3 has 13 amino acids. The germline V and J ends were trimmed by 3 bases and 7 bases, with 13 bases remaining between them. The V gene's germline CDR1 is KGHSH and CDR2 LQKENI. The CDR3 is CASSPTGTGEQYF. CDR3 nucleotides: TGTGCCAGCTCACCGACCGGGACGGGGGAGCAGTACTTC.

This clonotype was seen repeatedly, ten times or more. The V gene is TRBV7-2, the J gene TRBJ2-5, with a weak D call TRBD1 (5 bases). This CDR3 is built from 16 residues. V was trimmed by 4 bases and J by 2 bases, leaving 17 bases between them. Germline values: CDR1 SGHTA, CDR2 FQGNSA. The CDR3 coding sequence is TGTGCCAGCAGCTCTGGGTGGGGCGTGATGCAAGAGACCCAGTACTTC. Protein: CASSSGWGVMQETQYF.

Worth noting for this clonotype: Given a much more abundant clone one base away, this may be a read error. The chain has TRBV28 and TRBJ1-2, with 7 bases that match TRBD1. In germline, CDR1 is MDHEN, CDR2 SYDVKM. The CDR3 covers 15 residues. CDR3 sequence: CASSPGQLRNYGHTF. The DNA of the CDR3 is TGTGCCAGCAGCCCGGGACAGTTGCGGAACTATGGCCACACCTTC.